The 18 T cell receptor beta chains given below trace back to one sample, sequenced in a study of blood T cell repertoires in COVID-19. TCRdb's copy holds only in-frame clones and misses some; the assay was immunoSEQ multiplex PCR. Of 450,000 to 500,000 clones listed, approximately 85% are singletons. The sequenced sample consisted of peripheral blood. The source is a human donor in a cohort sampled during active COVID-19.

The chain couples TRBV5-4 to TRBJ1-4, with a weak D call TRBD1 (5 bases). The V and J ends lost 4 bases and 6 bases respectively, with 19 bases between them. The CDR3 has 16 amino acids. The V gene's germline CDR1 is SGHNT and CDR2 YYREEE (reference sequence). CDR3 amino acids: CASSPEGEGGDEKLFF. CDR3 nucleotides: TGTGCCAGCAGCCCCGAAGGGGAGGGAGGGGATGAAAAACTGTTTTTT. The complete variable domain, with remaining parts taken from reference TRBV5-4 and TRBJ1-4, reads ETGVTQSPTHLIKTRGQQVTLRCSSQSGHNTVSWYQQALGQGPQFIFQYYREEENGRGNFPPRFSGLQFPNYSSELNVNALELDDSALYLCASSPEGEGGDEKLFFGSGTQLSVL.

CDR3 region: CASSLAGDRGQPQHF. CDR3 nucleotide sequence: TGCGCCAGCAGCTTGGCAGGGGACAGGGGGCAGCCCCAGCATTTT. J is TRBJ1-5 and V is TRBV5-1; 11 nucleotides align to TRBD1. The germline V gene encodes CDR1 SGHRS and CDR2 YFSETQ. V shed 0 bases and J 7 bases; nucleotides not matched to a gene: 3. The length of the CDR3 is 15 residues.

About this clone itself: The junction departs from the called germline gene at one end, perhaps through a read error. The chain uses TRBV29-1 and TRBJ2-3; D may be TRBD1 (6 bases). Germline values: CDR1 SQVTM, CDR2 ANQGSEA. The CDR3 has 12 residues. CDR3 sequence (DNA): TGCAGCGGTGAACAGGGTGCAGATACGCAGTATTTT. This translates into CSGEQGADTQYF.

The chain recombines TRBV12-3 or TRBV12-4 with TRBJ1-2, with TRBD1 as a possible D gene (5 bases). The V gene lost 6 bases and the J gene lost 1 base, with 9 bases spanning the gap. CDR3 length: 13 amino acids. The CDR3 coding sequence is TGTGCCAGCAGGGCAGGGAATAACTATGGCTACACCTTC. It codes for CASRAGNNYGYTF.

This chain uses TRBV4-2 with TRBJ2-7, with 14 bases aligning to TRBD2. The CDR3 runs 17 residues. V was pared by 4 bases and J by 2 bases, with 7 bases of the junction left unmatched. In germline, CDR1 is LGHNA, CDR2 YNFKEQ. This chain's CDR3 is CASSPGTSGSRPYEQYF. The CDR3 bases are TGTGCCAGCAGCCCAGGGACTAGCGGGAGTAGGCCCTACGAGCAGTACTTC.

V usage is TRBV30 and J usage is TRBJ1-3; D uncertain. The germline V gene has CDR1 GTSNPN and CDR2 SVGIG (reference sequence). The V end lost 3 bases, the J end lost 0 bases, and 9 bases lay between the germline ends. There are 14 residues in the CDR3. The CDR3 DNA follows: TGTGCCTGGAGGCCTCGGGGCTCTGGAAACACCATATATTTT. Amino acid sequence: CAWRPRGSGNTIYF.

The chain uses TRBV19 and TRBJ2-1; D is unresolved. Per germline, CDR1 LNHDA and CDR2 SQIVND (reference sequence). The CDR3 is 17 amino acids. V was trimmed by 0 bases and J by 0 bases, leaving 12 bases between them. CDR3 loop: CASSIDHAESSYNEQFF. The CDR3 DNA reads TGTGCCAGTAGTATAGATCATGCGGAGAGCTCCTACAATGAGCAGTTCTTC.

This chain joins TRBV24-1 and TRBJ2-2, with TRBD1 matching 9 bases. Germline values: CDR1 KGHDR, CDR2 SFDVKD. CDR3 length: 18 residues. Trimming took 1 base from V and 6 from J; bases not matched to a gene: 11. The CDR3 bases are TGTGCCACCAGTGATTTAGGGACCGGGACAGGGTTTTCCGGGGAGCTGTTTTTT. This encodes CATSDLGTGTGFSGELFF.

The CDR3, as DNA: TGTGCCAGCAATTTGGGACAGGCTAGCTATGGCTACACCTTC. Protein product: CASNLGQASYGYTF. This chain uses TRBV6-5 with TRBJ1-2; 8 bases align to TRBD1. Trimming at V came to 7 bases and at J to 4 bases, leaving 8 bases not matched to a gene. This CDR3 spans 14 amino acids. Germline assignment: CDR1 MNHEY and CDR2 SVGAGI.

J is TRBJ2-1 and V is TRBV6-1; 16 bases match TRBD2. The germline V gene has CDR1 MNHNS and CDR2 SASEGT. This CDR3 has 20 residues. V dropped 4 bases and J dropped 2; count of bases not matched to a gene: 11. The CDR3 is CASSGKTGLAGGSPYNEQFF. Written as DNA, the CDR3 is TGTGCCAGCAGTGGAAAGACGGGACTAGCGGGAGGGAGCCCCTACAATGAGCAGTTCTTC.

The rearrangement uses TRBV11-2 and TRBJ2-7; possible D gene TRBD2, 6 bases. The CDR3 covers 16 residues. CDR1 and CDR2 (germline): SGHAT, FQNNGV. Trimming took 3 bases from V and 0 from J, leaving 15 bases between them. The DNA for the CDR3 is TGTGCCAGCAGCTTCGCACTCGGGGAGGTCTCCTACGAGCAGTACTTC. Amino acids: CASSFALGEVSYEQYF.

The genes are TRBV21-1 and TRBJ2-5; TRBD2, the table's D call, lacks a check against the DNA. TRBV21-1 counts as a pseudogene. The CDR3 runs 16 residues. CDR3: CASSKVRGSWGETQYF. CDR3 DNA sequence: TGTGCCAGCAGCAAAGTTCGGGGGAGTTGGGGAGAGACCCAGTACTTC.

The V and J genes are TRBV6-5 and TRBJ1-1, with 7 bases lining up with TRBD1. The CDR3 extends over 14 amino acids. Germline V CDR1 and CDR2: MNHEY, SVGAGI. V trimming: 6 bases; J trimming: 4 bases; junction bases outside the gene matches: 8. CDR3 sequence reads: CASRPLQGSTEAFF. The CDR3 bases are TGTGCCAGCAGGCCCTTACAGGGGAGCACTGAAGCTTTCTTT.

The V and J genes are TRBV10-2 and TRBJ2-2; weak D call: TRBD1 (6 bases). The CDR3 runs to 15 residues. The V gene's germline CDR1 is WSHSY and CDR2 SAAADI. The ends were cut back, 7 bases at V and 5 bases at J, with 17 bases in the middle. For the CDR3, the DNA is TGCGCCAGCAACTGGGGGCGTTTGGGGACCGGGGAGCTGTTTTTT. Its translation is CASNWGRLGTGELFF.

This chain links TRBV7-2 with TRBJ2-2, with TRBD1 matching over 7 bases. Germline V CDR1 and CDR2: SGHTA, FQGNSA. The CDR3 spans 15 residues. Unmatched junction bases numbered 5, after V lost 5 bases and J lost 2 bases. The CDR3 reads CASSVTGANTGELFF. The CDR3 coding sequence is TGTGCCAGCAGCGTTACAGGGGCCAACACCGGGGAGCTGTTTTTT.

The J gene is TRBJ1-1, the V gene TRBV11-2; D is undetermined. Germline CDR1 and CDR2: SGHAT and FQNNGV. V lost 5 bases and J 4 bases, leaving 8 bases between the germline ends. The CDR3 covers 12 residues. The CDR3 DNA sequence: TGTGCCAGCAGCCCCCACAGCACTGAAGCTTTCTTT. Protein product: CASSPHSTEAFF.

The chain carries TRBV4-3 and TRBJ1-4; D gene ambiguous. This CDR3 is built from 13 residues. CDR1 LGHNA and CDR2 YSLEER come from the germline V gene. The V and J ends lost 0 bases and 8 bases respectively, with 7 bases between them. The CDR3 nucleotides are TGCGCCAGCAGCCAAGATCGGGGAGAAAAACTGTTTTTT. It translates to CASSQDRGEKLFF.

Here the CDR3 reads CASSLIGTSVTNTGELFF. The CDR3, as DNA: TGTGCCAGCAGCTTAATTGGGACTAGCGTGACGAACACCGGGGAGCTGTTTTTT. The rearrangement uses TRBV7-3 and TRBJ2-2; 10 nucleotides align to TRBD2. The CDR3 totals 18 residues. The junction had 5 bases not matched to a gene; V was cut back by 1 base and J by 0 bases. CDR1 and CDR2 from the germline V gene are SGHTA and FQGTGA.